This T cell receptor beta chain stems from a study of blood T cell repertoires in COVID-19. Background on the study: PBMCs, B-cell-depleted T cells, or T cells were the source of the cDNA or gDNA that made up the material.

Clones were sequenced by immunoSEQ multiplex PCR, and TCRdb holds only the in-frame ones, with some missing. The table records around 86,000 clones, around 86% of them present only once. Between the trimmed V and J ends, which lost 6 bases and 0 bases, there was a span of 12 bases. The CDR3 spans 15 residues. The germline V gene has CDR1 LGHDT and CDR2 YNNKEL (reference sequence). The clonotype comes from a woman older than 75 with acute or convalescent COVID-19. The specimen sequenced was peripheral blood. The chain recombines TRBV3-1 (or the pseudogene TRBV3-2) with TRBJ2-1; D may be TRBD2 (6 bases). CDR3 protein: CASRSAGRSYNEQFF. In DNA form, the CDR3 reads TGTGCCAGCAGATCAGCGGGTCGCTCCTACAATGAGCAGTTCTTC.